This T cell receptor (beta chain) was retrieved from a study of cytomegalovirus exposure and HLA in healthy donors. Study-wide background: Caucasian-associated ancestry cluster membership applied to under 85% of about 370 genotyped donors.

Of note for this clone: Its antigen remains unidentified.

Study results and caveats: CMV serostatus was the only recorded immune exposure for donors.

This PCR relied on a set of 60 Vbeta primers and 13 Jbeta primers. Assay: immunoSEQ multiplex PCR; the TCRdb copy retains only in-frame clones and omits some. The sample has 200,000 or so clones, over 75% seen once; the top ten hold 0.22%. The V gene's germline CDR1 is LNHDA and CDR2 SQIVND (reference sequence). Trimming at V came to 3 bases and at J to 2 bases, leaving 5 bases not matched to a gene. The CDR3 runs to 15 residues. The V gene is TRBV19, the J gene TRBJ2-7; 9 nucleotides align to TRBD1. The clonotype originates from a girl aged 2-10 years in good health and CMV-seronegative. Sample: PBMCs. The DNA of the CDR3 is TGTGCCAGTAGTATCCCAGGACAGGGGACCTACGAGCAGTACTTC. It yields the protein CASSIPGQGTYEQYF.